This TCR beta chain was sequenced in a study of T cell responses to AZD1222 COVID-19 vaccine. Deletions cut 6 bases from V and 2 bases from J, with 10 bases between. The germline gives CDR1 SNHLY, CDR2 FYNNEI. CDR3 length: 13 amino acids. The repertoire was sequenced with immunoSEQ multiplex PCR; TCRdb's copy has only in-frame clones and lacks some. The data contain about 90,000 clones, approximately 91% of them seen just once; the ten biggest clones take up around 5.5%. The sequenced sample was peripheral blood, obtained 28 days after the second AZD1222 dose. The sequence was collected from an adult who received the AZD1222 COVID-19 vaccine. The rearrangement links TRBV2 to TRBJ2-5; D might be TRBD1 (5 bases). The CDR3: CASRTDLQETQYF. As DNA, the CDR3 is TGTGCCAGCAGGACAGATCTACAAGAGACCCAGTACTTC.